This T cell receptor (beta chain) was sequenced in a study of T-cell memory formation after mild COVID-19. About the research overall: The two donors had largely donor-specific TCR clusters. Findings of the study overall: A balance of CD4 and CD8 characterized clones contracting day 15 to 85, whereas later expanders leaned CD4+. Clones which contracted sat mainly in CM and EM if CD4+, and in EMRA if CD8+.

This CDR3 comprises 14 residues. CDR1 is SGHRS and CDR2 is YFSETQ in the germline V gene. Unmatched junction bases numbered 4, after V lost 3 bases and J lost 7 bases. As to this clonotype: Its antigen is still unknown.

Using constant-segment primers, 5'RACE produced TCR alpha and TCR beta cDNA libraries carrying sample barcodes and UMIs. TCRdb re-called the 5' RACE reads through MiXCR, storing one row per CDR3 protein. The data contain 350,000 or so distinct CDR3 sequences, about an eighth of them singletons. This clonotype was obtained from a man aged 18 to 29 who had mild COVID-19 (a few samples of this study predate the infection). Cell type and time point are not known. The chain recombines TRBV5-1 with TRBJ1-6, with 7 bases that match TRBD1. The sample taken for sequencing was PBMCs or a T cell subset sorted from them (not recorded which). The CDR3 loop is CASSSTGANSPLHF. In DNA form, the CDR3 reads TGCGCCAGCAGCTCTACAGGGGCCAATTCACCCCTCCACTTT.